This T cell receptor (beta chain) came from a study of shared clonotypes between healthy human individuals. For the study at large: CD8 memory received one plate per donor, CD8 naive two, CD4 memory three and CD4 naive three.

Study-wide findings and caveats: Clonotype sharing across donors was expected to vary with sequencing depth.

The CDR3 spans 15 residues. Germline lookup yields CDR1 GTSNPN and CDR2 SVGIG (reference sequence). V lost 3 bases and J lost 0, with 11 bases in between. A note on this clone: Its specificity is not known. Other DNA sequences within the sample encode an identical CDR3.

Using immunoSEQ multiplex PCR, the repertoire was profiled, and TCRdb retains in-frame clones only, with some absent. The sample carries about 2.4 million clones, more than 85% recorded once. What was sequenced was naive CD4+ T cells from PBMCs. The subset is: CD45RA+ positively selected. This TCR was recovered from a man younger than 35 in good health. Some clones in this sample may be carry-over from other donors' samples. This chain joins TRBV30 and TRBJ1-4; perhaps TRBD1 as D (5 bases). The CDR3 is CAWSLGGATNEKLFF. The CDR3 DNA reads as TGTGCCTGGAGCCTCGGGGGTGCAACTAATGAAAAACTGTTTTTT.